This T cell receptor (beta chain) was observed in a study of post-analysis software for immune sequencing data. Study-level findings and limits: Elevated frequency relative to controls characterized several TRBV segments in patients, TRBV5-6, TRBV5-1 and TRBV20-1 among them. There was significantly lower normalized Chao1 diversity in multiple sclerosis patients than in controls.

V shed 4 bases, J shed 0 bases, and the junction held 14 bases outside the gene matches. Germline V gene lookup returns CDR1 LGHNA and CDR2 YSLEER. The CDR3 loop spans 19 amino acids. In the case of this clonotype: Its target is unknown.

Incorporated into the TCR beta cDNA libraries were unique molecular identifiers, which served to reduce PCR and sequencing biases. In TCRdb, the PCR reads were re-called with MiXCR into one record per CDR3 protein. This repertoire shows roughly 650,000 distinct CDR3 sequences, around 64% found once; its top ten account for approximately 11%. The receptor's source is a girl aged 2 to 10 with multiple sclerosis. Sequencing used blood. The chain has TRBV4-3 and TRBJ2-1, with 8 nucleotides matching TRBD2. Written as DNA, the CDR3 is TGCGCCAGCAGCCCCTCCACCGGCGGGGGGACCTCCTCCTACAATGAGCAGTTCTTC. Encoded protein: CASSPSTGGGTSSYNEQFF.